This T cell receptor beta chain was sequenced for a study of blood T cells in healthy people across ages. Whole-study context: Capture via template switching afforded approximately one barcoded beta molecule per two T cells. Findings and limits, study-wide: Fewer expanded clones and more diversity marked long-lived versus aged donors. TCR beta diversity correlated strongly with naive T cell percentage.

This clonotype was counted only a few times. Antigen unknown. PCR was performed a second time for about 7 to 12 cycles using a sample-barcoded 5' primer and a J-beta primer mix. Every sample produced at least 2.5 million CDR3-containing paired-end reads. TCRdb re-analysed the 5' RACE reads in MiXCR, keeping a single row per CDR3 protein. The sample lists roughly 1.4 million distinct CDR3 sequences, approximately 59% occurring once. Trimming removed 0 bases from V and 3 bases from J, with 15 bases in between. This CDR3 spans 17 amino acids. Germline-derived CDR1 and CDR2 are MNHNY and SVGAGI (reference sequence).

The receptor comes from a young man in good health. Sequencing was performed on blood. This rearrangement joins TRBV6-6 to TRBJ2-1, with D unresolved. In nucleotides, the CDR3 is TGTGCCAGCAGTTACTCTACGGGCTCGATTCTCTACAATGAGCAGTTCTTC. Amino acids: CASSYSTGSILYNEQFF.